The 14 T cell receptor beta chains in this list originate from one sample, sequenced in a study of post-analysis software for immune sequencing data. Findings of the study overall: Controls had lower frequencies than patients of roughly five TRBV segments, which included TRBV5-6, TRBV5-1 and TRBV20-1.

These receptors lack a known antigen. Unique molecular identifiers were present in the TCR beta cDNA libraries. TCRdb called the PCR reads again in MiXCR, with one record for every CDR3 protein. This table holds about 540,000 distinct CDR3 sequences, around 31% found once. Material for sequencing was blood. These receptors were taken from a girl younger than 18 with multiple sclerosis.

This clonotype was seen a few times. The chain combines TRBV15 with TRBJ2-3, with a tentative D call TRBD2 (6 bases). The CDR3 runs 16 residues. Germline CDR1 LNHNV, CDR2 YYDKDF (reference sequence). V dropped 2 bases and J dropped 2 bases, with 14 bases sitting between them. The CDR3 nucleotides are TGTGCCACCAGCAGATTAGCGGAGTCGTACACAGATACGCAGTATTTT. It yields the protein CATSRLAESYTDTQYF. Looking up the rest from reference TRBV15 and TRBJ2-3 gives the full variable domain: DAMVIQNPRYQVTQFGKPVTLSCSQTLNHNVMYWYQQKSSQAPKLLFHYYDKDFNNEADTPDNFQSRRPNTSFCFLDIRSPGLGDTAMYLCATSRLAESYTDTQYFGPGTRLTVL.

The chain uses TRBV29-1 and TRBJ2-7, with D uncertain. Germline loops: CDR1 SQVTM, CDR2 ANQGSEA. This CDR3 comprises 13 residues. The V gene lost 2 bases and the J gene lost 7 bases, with 15 bases spanning the gap. The CDR3 DNA follows: TGCAGCGTTGAACCCGACACCGTTGAGGAGCAGTACTTC. This gives the protein CSVEPDTVEEQYF.

This clonotype has just a few counts. J is TRBJ2-7 and V is TRBV7-8, with 8 bases that match TRBD2. Germline CDR1 reads SGHVS; CDR2 reads FQNEAQ. V lost 5 bases to trimming and J lost 1 base; unmatched junction nucleotides: 10. The CDR3 sequence is 16 residues long. The CDR3 coding sequence is TGTGCCAGCAGCCCTCGACGGACTAGCCCTTCCTACGAGCAGTACTTC. Its translation: CASSPRRTSPSYEQYF.

CDR3 nucleotide sequence: TGCGCCAGCAGTGCGGCGGCGAGCGGACAAGAGACCCAGTACTTC. As protein: CASSAAASGQETQYF. This rearrangement joins TRBV10-1 to TRBJ2-5; maybe TRBD2 (5 bases). The CDR3 covers 15 residues. In germline, CDR1 is WNHNN, CDR2 SYGVQD (reference sequence). Trimming stripped 4 bases from V and 2 bases from J, with 14 bases between.

The CDR3 region is CAISESNPSQETQYF. The CDR3 DNA reads as TGTGCCATCAGTGAGTCGAACCCCAGCCAAGAGACCCAGTACTTC. This chain links TRBV10-3 with TRBJ2-5, with unresolved D. The CDR3 contains 15 residues. Germline CDR1 reads ENHRY; CDR2 reads SYGVKD. V was cut by 0 bases and J by 1 base, with 9 bases left in between.

This clonotype was observed a few times. V gene TRBV11-2 combines with J gene TRBJ2-3; TRBD1 matches 9 bases. Germline loops: CDR1 SGHAT, CDR2 FQNNGV. The ends lost 1 base at V and 4 bases at J; junction bases unmatched: 6. CDR3 length: 16 amino acids. This CDR3 is CASSLGGTGTSDTQYF. The DNA for the CDR3 is TGTGCCAGCAGCTTAGGGGGGACAGGGACCTCAGATACGCAGTATTTT.

This clonotype was detected only a few times. V and J are TRBV7-9 and TRBJ1-2; D gene unclear. The CDR3 extends over 13 amino acids. Germline loops: CDR1 SEHNR, CDR2 FQNEAQ (reference sequence). Between the trimmed V and J ends, which lost 2 bases and 5 bases, there was a span of 9 bases. The CDR3 coding sequence is TGTGCCAGCAGCTTATCCGGGAAGTATGGCTACACCTTC. This codes for CASSLSGKYGYTF.

This rearrangement joins TRBV3-1 to TRBJ2-4, with D possibly being TRBD1 or TRBD2 (7 bases each). This CDR3 spans 13 amino acids. With 4 bases removed from V and 9 bases from J, the gap between germline ends came to 13 bases. Germline CDR1 and CDR2: LGHDT and YNNKEL (reference sequence). As DNA, the CDR3 is TGTGCCAGCAGCCCAGGGGGGGACGGCATTCAGTACTTC. This sequence encodes CASSPGGDGIQYF.

V usage is TRBV6-5 and J usage is TRBJ1-1, with 8 bases that match TRBD1. The trim removed 6 bases at V and 5 bases at J, leaving 5 bases unmatched. Germline V gene data show CDR1 as MNHEY and CDR2 as SVGAGI. The CDR3 is 13 residues long. This CDR3 reads CASRRDRKTEAFF. The CDR3 DNA reads TGTGCCAGCAGAAGGGACAGGAAGACTGAAGCTTTCTTT.

CDR3 nucleotides: TGTGCCACCAGTGGCCAGGGACAGGGGGCAACACTCGAAGCTTTCTTT. Its protein product is CATSGQGQGATLEAFF. The chain employs TRBV24-1 and TRBJ1-1; the match to TRBD1 covers 12 bases. Germline loops: CDR1 KGHDR, CDR2 SFDVKD. Trimming cost V 5 bases and J 8 bases; bases outside gene matches: 11. The CDR3 covers 16 residues.

This clonotype was found a few times. The rearrangement uses TRBV5-5 and TRBJ2-7, with TRBD1 identical over 10 bases. This CDR3 has 14 amino acids. V gave up 0 bases and J gave up 6 bases; unmatched junction bases: 3. Per the germline V gene, CDR1 is SGHKS and CDR2 is YYEKEE (reference sequence). CDR3 region: CASSLEGQGIEQYF. The DNA of the CDR3 is TGTGCCAGCAGCTTGGAGGGACAGGGGATCGAGCAGTACTTC. Full variable domain (rest looked up from reference TRBV5-5 and TRBJ2-7): DAGVTQSPTHLIKTRGQQVTLRCSPISGHKSVSWYQQVLGQGPQFIFQYYEKEERGRGNFPDRFSARQFPNYSSELNVNALLLGDSALYLCASSLEGQGIEQYFGPGTRLTVT.

J is TRBJ2-2 and V is TRBV20-1; 7 bases line up with TRBD1. V trimming: 3 bases; J trimming: 7 bases; junction bases outside the gene matches: 8. This CDR3 is 14 amino acids long. Germline loops: CDR1 DFQATT, CDR2 SNEGSKA (reference sequence). The CDR3 nucleotides read TGCAGTGCTAGGCCCGGGACAGCGCACGGGGAGCTGTTTTTT. Residues: CSARPGTAHGELFF.

This clonotype was counted only a few times. V is TRBV6-5 and J is TRBJ2-1; D possibly corresponds to TRBD1 (6 bases). CDR1 is MNHEY, CDR2 SVGAGI, per germline. The CDR3 loop spans 15 amino acids. The germline V and J ends were trimmed by 6 bases and 3 bases, with 15 bases remaining between them. The CDR3 loop is CASSPGENGYNEQFF. The CDR3 DNA follows: TGTGCCAGCAGCCCAGGGGAGAACGGCTACAATGAGCAGTTCTTC.

The chain recombines TRBV20-1 with TRBJ2-3; 7 nucleotides line up with TRBD1. J was trimmed by 2 bases and V by 6 bases; bases with no gene match: 14. CDR1 and CDR2 (germline): DFQATT, SNEGSKA (reference sequence). This CDR3 comprises 16 residues. As DNA, the CDR3 is TGCAGTGCCACCGGTGAGGGGGCAGCAATCACAGATACGCAGTATTTT. Protein sequence: CSATGEGAAITDTQYF.